The T cell receptor (beta chain) under discussion was sequenced for a study of blood T cells in healthy people across ages. Primed by a sample-barcoded 5' primer and a J-beta primer mix, a second PCR proceeded for 7 to 11 cycles. TCRdb processed the 5' RACE reads anew with MiXCR; each CDR3 protein has one entry. The data show 450,000 to 600,000 distinct CDR3 sequences, 27% seen once. Each sample yielded at least 5.5 micrograms of PBMC total RNA. Germline assignment: CDR1 LGHDT and CDR2 YNNKEL (reference sequence). The CDR3 has 14 amino acids. Trimming removed 8 bases from V and 2 bases from J, with 12 bases in between. These sequences were also reported in another study, on T cells of mothers and their children.

The J gene is TRBJ2-2, the V gene TRBV3-1; D gene uncertain. Material for sequencing was blood. This sequence was found in a boy aged 2 to 10 in good health. The CDR3 reads CASEAVANTGELFF. The CDR3 coding sequence is TGTGCCAGCGAGGCCGTTGCCAACACCGGGGAGCTGTTTTTT. Supplemented by reference TRBV3-1 and TRBJ2-2, the full variable domain reads DTAVSQTPKYLVTQMGNDKSIKCEQNLGHDTMYWYKQDSKKFLKIMFSYNNKELIINETVPNRFSPKSPDKAHLNLHINSLELGDSAVYFCASEAVANTGELFFGEGSRLTVL.